The source of this T cell receptor (beta chain) is a study of blood T cells in healthy people across ages. This clonotype was seen a handful of times. Then a second PCR, running roughly 6 to 11 cycles, was carried out with a sample-barcoded 5' primer and a J-beta primer mix. Each cDNA molecule was tagged by a template-switch adaptor with 12 random nucleotides. TCRdb fed the 5' RACE reads into MiXCR, producing one record per CDR3 protein. The table records around 690,000 distinct CDR3 sequences, under 70% of them present only once. The CDR3 consists of 15 residues. The V gene's germline CDR1 is DFQATT and CDR2 SNEGSKA (reference sequence). After removal of 6 bases from V and 5 bases from J, the junction contained 11 bases not matched to a gene. Peripheral blood, 9.5 to 10 milliliters per donor, was collected. PBMCs numbering at least 7 million were isolated per sample.

Sequencing was performed on blood. The rearrangement links TRBV20-1 to TRBJ2-5; 11 bases fit TRBD1. The clonotype comes from a man aged 60 to 69 in good health. The CDR3 bases are TGCAGTGCCTTACCGGACAGGGGGCTCCGGGAGACCCAGTACTTC. As protein: CSALPDRGLRETQYF.